This is a list of T cell receptor beta chains from one sample in a study of shared clonotypes between healthy human individuals. This table comes from immunoSEQ multiplex PCR, and its TCRdb copy is limited to in-frame clones, with some not included. The sample yields approximately 980,000 clones, around three quarters seen once. Input material: memory CD4+ T cells sorted from blood. The receptors derive from a man between 18 and 29 years old in good health. The CDR3 runs from the conserved cysteine through the conserved F or W. Each record gives: J gene, D gene, clone size, V gene, CDR3 protein, CDR3 DNA. D genes are given only for firm matches. Size is omitted from some rows. Given values are once, few, many or a class for expanded clones.

>TRBJ2-7|TRBD1|few|TRBV5-4
CASRSDRGGIYEQYF
TGTGCCAGCAGGTCGGACAGGGGAGGGATCTACGAGCAGTACTTC
>TRBJ1-4|NA|few|TRBV7-9
CASSLDSGSNEKLFF
TGTGCCAGCAGCTTAGATTCTGGGAGTAATGAAAAACTGTTTTTT
>TRBJ2-7|NA|many|TRBV6-5
CASSYFPPAPPYEQYF
TGTGCCAGCAGTTACTTCCCCCCGGCCCCACCCTACGAGCAGTACTTC
>TRBJ2-5|NA|NA|TRBV5-1
CASSLANQGETQYF
TGCGCCAGCAGCTTGGCCAATCAGGGGGAGACCCAGTACTTC
>TRBJ2-3|NA|NA|TRBV11-3
CASSLGSATDTQYF
TGTGCCAGCAGCTTAGGTAGTGCCACAGATACGCAGTATTTT
>TRBJ2-4|TRBD2|NA|TRBV7-8
CASRSGATSGTMGRIQYF
TGTGCCAGCAGAAGTGGGGCGACTAGCGGGACAATGGGGCGCATTCAGTACTTC
>TRBJ2-2|TRBD2|NA|TRBV5-1
CASSASGGTGELFF
TGCGCCAGCAGCGCAAGCGGGGGCACCGGGGAGCTGTTTTTT
>TRBJ1-5|NA|NA|TRBV18
CASSANRDQPQHF
TGTGCCAGCTCAGCAAATAGGGATCAGCCCCAGCATTTT
>TRBJ1-2|NA|NA|TRBV25-1
CASSEPSVYYGYTF
TGTGCCAGCAGTGAACCCAGCGTTTACTATGGCTACACCTTC
>TRBJ1-3|NA|NA|TRBV10-2
CASSEQGSSGNTIYF
TGCGCCAGCAGTGAGCAAGGTTCCTCTGGAAACACCATATATTTT
>TRBJ1-1|NA|NA|TRBV5-1
CASSLVPGPNTEAFF
TGCGCCAGCAGCTTGGTACCAGGCCCTAACACTGAAGCTTTCTTT
>TRBJ2-3|TRBD1|NA|TRBV7-2
CASSSVVRGLTDTQYF
TGTGCCAGCAGCTCCGTTGTAAGGGGGCTCACAGATACGCAGTATTTT
>TRBJ1-6|NA|once|TRBV6-5
CASSYLGNSPLHF
TGTGCCAGCAGTTACCTGGGGAATTCACCCCTCCACTTT
>TRBJ2-7|TRBD1|NA|TRBV19
CASSARGQTYEQYF
TGTGCCAGTAGTGCTCGGGGACAGACCTACGAGCAGTACTTC
>TRBJ2-7|NA|NA|TRBV5-1
CASSLTGSYEQYF
TGCGCCAGCAGCTTAACTGGCTCATACGAGCAGTACTTC
>TRBJ2-5|TRBD2|NA|TRBV15
CATSRDPGGVETQYF
TGTGCCACCAGCAGAGATCCTGGGGGGGTCGAGACCCAGTACTTC
>TRBJ2-5|TRBD2|NA|TRBV9
CASSGSGGQETQYF
TGTGCCAGCAGCGGTAGCGGGGGGCAAGAGACCCAGTACTTC
>TRBJ1-3|NA|NA|TRBV7-9
CASSPSGSGNTIYF
TGTGCCAGCAGCCCCTCAGGGTCTGGAAACACCATATATTTT
>TRBJ2-5|NA|once|TRBV5-6
CASSLTRQETQYF
TGTGCCAGCAGCTTGACGCGTCAAGAGACCCAGTACTTC
>TRBJ1-6|NA|NA|TRBV7-2
CASSSTVYNSPLHF
TGTGCCAGCAGCTCGACAGTATATAATTCACCCCTCCACTTT
>TRBJ2-2|TRBD2|many|TRBV5-1
CASSPGLAFSVGELFF
TGCGCCAGCAGCCCAGGACTAGCGTTTTCAGTCGGGGAGCTGTTTTTT
>TRBJ1-2|NA|NA|TRBV18
CASSPPGNYGYTF
TGTGCCAGCTCACCACCGGGGAACTATGGCTACACCTTC
>TRBJ2-2|NA|NA|TRBV18
CASSPQGLLNTGELFF
TGTGCCAGCTCACCACAGGGGTTATTGAACACCGGGGAGCTGTTTTTT
>TRBJ2-7|TRBD1|NA|TRBV10-3
CAITTGQGAGGYEQYF
TGTGCCATCACCACGGGACAGGGGGCCGGAGGGTACGAGCAGTACTTC
>TRBJ2-7|NA|NA|TRBV6-5
CASSYFPSGEQYF
TGTGCCAGCAGTTACTTTCCGAGTGGCGAGCAGTACTTC
>TRBJ2-5|TRBD1|NA|TRBV18
CASSYGTGGSGETQYF
TGTGCCAGCTCATACGGGACAGGGGGCTCGGGAGAGACCCAGTACTTC
>TRBJ2-3|TRBD2|many|TRBV7-8
CASSKGLAGGRVADTQYF
TGTGCCAGCAGCAAGGGACTAGCGGGGGGGCGAGTGGCAGATACGCAGTATTTT
>TRBJ1-6|TRBD1|NA|TRBV2
CASSEIGTVNSPLHF
TGTGCCAGCAGTGAAATCGGGACAGTCAATTCACCCCTCCACTTT
>TRBJ2-7|TRBD2|few|TRBV7-2
CASSSGLAGYEQYF
TGTGCCAGCAGCTCGGGACTAGCGGGATACGAGCAGTACTTC
>TRBJ2-5|NA|NA|TRBV20-1
CSASWETQYF
TGCAGTGCTAGTTGGGAGACCCAGTACTTC
>TRBJ1-1|NA|NA|TRBV18
CASSPLGGGTEAFF
TGTGCCAGCTCACCATTAGGAGGGGGCACTGAAGCTTTCTTT
>TRBJ1-2|TRBD1|NA|TRBV19
CASSLFDRGLYGYTF
TGTGCCAGTAGTCTATTCGACAGGGGGCTATACGGCTACACCTTC
>TRBJ2-5|NA|NA|TRBV6-5
CASSWGAGETQYF
TGTGCCAGCAGTTGGGGGGCCGGGGAGACCCAGTACTTC
>TRBJ1-2|NA|NA|TRBV6-5
CASSYSGANYGYTF
TGTGCCAGCAGTTACTCGGGAGCCAACTATGGCTACACCTTC
>TRBJ2-3|TRBD2|NA|TRBV2
CASSESGGTSGPDTQYF
TGTGCCAGCAGTGAATCGGGGGGGACTAGCGGCCCCGATACGCAGTATTTT
>TRBJ2-2|TRBD2|NA|TRBV7-8
CASSLSTSGGVMNTGELFF
TGTGCCAGCAGCCTTTCGACTAGCGGGGGTGTTATGAACACCGGGGAGCTGTTTTTT
>TRBJ2-2|NA|NA|TRBV19
CASSHRNTGELFF
TGTGCCAGTAGCCACAGGAACACCGGGGAGCTGTTTTTT